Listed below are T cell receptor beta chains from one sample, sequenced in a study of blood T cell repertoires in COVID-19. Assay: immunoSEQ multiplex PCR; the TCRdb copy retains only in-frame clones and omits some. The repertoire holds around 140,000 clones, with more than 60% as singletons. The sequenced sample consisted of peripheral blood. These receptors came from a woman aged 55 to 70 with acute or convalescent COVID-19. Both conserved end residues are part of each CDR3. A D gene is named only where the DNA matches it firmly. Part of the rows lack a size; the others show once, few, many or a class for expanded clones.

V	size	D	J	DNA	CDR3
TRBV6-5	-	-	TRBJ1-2	TGTGCCAGCAGTTACGGGGCTTCCCTCTTGTATGGCTACACCTTC	CASSYGASLLYGYTF
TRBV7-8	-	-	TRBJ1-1	TGTGCCAGCAGTACAAAGCGGGATACTGAAGCTTTCTTT	CASSTKRDTEAFF
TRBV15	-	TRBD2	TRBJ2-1	TGTGCCACCAGCAGAGACTTAGCGGGAGGCAATGAGCAGTTCTTC	CATSRDLAGGNEQFF
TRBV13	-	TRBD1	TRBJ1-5	TGTGCCAGCAGCTTACGAGGGGGCGGGCAGCCCCAGCATTTT	CASSLRGGGQPQHF
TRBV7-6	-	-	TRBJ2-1	TGTGCCAGCAGCTTGGGGAGATTAGGCAATGAGCAGTTCTTC	CASSLGRLGNEQFF
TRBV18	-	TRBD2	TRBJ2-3	TGTGCCAGCTCACCGAGCGGGAGGCCCCGGGGAGATACGCAGTATTTT	CASSPSGRPRGDTQYF
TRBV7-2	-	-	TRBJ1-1	TGTGCCAGCAGGAGGGGGGGGATAGGAACTGAAGCTTTCTTT	CASRRGGIGTEAFF
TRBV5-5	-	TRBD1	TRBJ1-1	TGTGCCAGCAGCCCAGGACAGGGGGCTTGGGGCCTGAACACTGAAGCTTTCTTT	CASSPGQGAWGLNTEAFF
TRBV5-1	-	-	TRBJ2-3	TGCGCCAGCAGCTCTATGACAGGCACAGATACGCAGTATTTT	CASSSMTGTDTQYF
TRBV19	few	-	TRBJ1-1	TGTGCCAGTAGCTCCGGGGGGGGTGAAGCTTTCTTT	CASSSGGGEAFF
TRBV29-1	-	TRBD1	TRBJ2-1	TGCAGCGTAGGACAGGGGTTTTACAATGAGCAGTTCTTC	CSVGQGFYNEQFF
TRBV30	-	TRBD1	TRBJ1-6	TGTGCCTGGAGTGGACAGGGAGCCCTGCGTTCACCCCTCCACTTT	CAWSGQGALRSPLHF
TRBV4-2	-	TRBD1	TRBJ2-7	TGTGCCAGCAGCCAAGAAGGGACAGGGGGCCAGTACTTC	CASSQEGTGGQYF
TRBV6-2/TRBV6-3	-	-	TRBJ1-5	TGTGCCAGCAGTTACCTCTTGGGAGCTGCAGGCAATCAGCCCCAGCATTTT	CASSYLLGAAGNQPQHF
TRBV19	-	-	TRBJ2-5	TGTGCCAGTAGTATTACGGGGGAGACCCAGTACTTC	CASSITGETQYF
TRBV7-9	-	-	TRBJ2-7	TGTGCCAGCAGCTTAGCGAGGGAGCAGTACTTC	CASSLAREQYF
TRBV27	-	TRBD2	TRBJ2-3	TGTGCCAGCAGACTGAGATCTAGCGGGACACGGGCAGATACGCAGTATTTT	CASRLRSSGTRADTQYF
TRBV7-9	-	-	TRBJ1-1	TGTGCCATCGAACAGACAGTAGAAGCTTTCTTT	CAIEQTVEAFF
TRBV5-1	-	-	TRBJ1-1	TGCGCCAGCAGCCGTGGCCCCCAAGACACTGAAGCTTTCTTT	CASSRGPQDTEAFF
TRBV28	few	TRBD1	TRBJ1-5	TGTGCCAGCAGCCTACGGGACAGGGGGGCGTATAGCAATCAGCCCCAGCATTTT	CASSLRDRGAYSNQPQHF
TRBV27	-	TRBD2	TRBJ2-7	TGTGTCAGCAGTTTAAGGGGACTAGCGGGAGGGTACGAGCAGTACTTC	CVSSLRGLAGGYEQYF
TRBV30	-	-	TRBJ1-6	TGTGCCTGCAAAGGTTCGACAGTCAATTCACCCCTCCACTTT	CACKGSTVNSPLHF
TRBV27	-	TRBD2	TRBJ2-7	TGTGCCAGCAGCCTAACTAGCGGGAGCTGGTACGAGCAGTACTTC	CASSLTSGSWYEQYF
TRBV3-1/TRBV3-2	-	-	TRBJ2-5	TGTGCCAGCAGCCAAGTCCTTAGAGAGACCCAGTACTTC	CASSQVLRETQYF
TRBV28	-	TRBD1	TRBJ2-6	TGTGCCAGCAGTTTCCTGGGGACAGCTGGGGCCAACGTCCTGACTTTC	CASSFLGTAGANVLTF
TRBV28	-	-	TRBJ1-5	TGTGCCAGCAGCCCTGACAACCTGAGCAATCAGCCCCAGCATTTT	CASSPDNLSNQPQHF
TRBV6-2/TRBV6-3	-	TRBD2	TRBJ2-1	TGTGCCAGCAGTTACTGGGGGTCGGGTAGCGGGCTTTACAATGAGCAGTTCTTC	CASSYWGSGSGLYNEQFF
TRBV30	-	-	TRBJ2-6	TGTGCCTGGAGTGTACGAGATGCTGGGGCCAACGTCCTGACTTTC	CAWSVRDAGANVLTF
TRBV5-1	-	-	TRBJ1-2	TGCGCCAGCACCTTGGACTCAGGGGTTTACTATGGCTACACCTTC	CASTLDSGVYYGYTF
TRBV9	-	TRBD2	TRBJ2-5	TGTGCCAGCAGCCCGGGAAGCGGGAGTCCACAAGAGACCCAGTACTTC	CASSPGSGSPQETQYF
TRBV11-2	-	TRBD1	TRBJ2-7	TGTGCCAGCAGCGACCCGGGACAGGGTCTAAAGCAGTACTTC	CASSDPGQGLKQYF
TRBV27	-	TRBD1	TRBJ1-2	TGTGCCAGCAACGAAGGGGCAGGGGGATTATCTGGCTACACCTTC	CASNEGAGGLSGYTF
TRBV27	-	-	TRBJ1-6	TGTGCCAGCAGGGGAGGAACCTCGCCATATAATTCACCCCTCCACTTT	CASRGGTSPYNSPLHF
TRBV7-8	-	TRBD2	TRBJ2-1	TGTGCCAGCAGCGCCGCGGTGGGGGGGTACGAGCAGTTCTTC	CASSAAVGGYEQFF
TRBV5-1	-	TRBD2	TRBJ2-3	TGCGCCAGCAGTCATCTCAGCGGGAGCGGCGCAGATACGCAGTATTTT	CASSHLSGSGADTQYF
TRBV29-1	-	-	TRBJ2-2	TGCAGCGTTCGGCGGAGTCAAACCGGGGAGCTGTTTTTT	CSVRRSQTGELFF
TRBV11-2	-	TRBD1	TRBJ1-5	TGTGCCAGCAGCCCGCTAGGGACAGAAAATCAGCCCCAGCATTTT	CASSPLGTENQPQHF
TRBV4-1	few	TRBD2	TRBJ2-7	TGCGCCAGCAGCCAAATTGGCGGGGGTACCTACGAGCAGTACTTC	CASSQIGGGTYEQYF
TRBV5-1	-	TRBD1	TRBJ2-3	TGCGCCAGCCAACAGGGGGCGACAGATACGCAGTATTTT	CASQQGATDTQYF
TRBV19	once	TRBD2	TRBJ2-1	TGTGCCAGTAGTATACTAGCGGGAGGCCACAATGAGCAGTTCTTC	CASSILAGGHNEQFF